The sequence of this T cell receptor beta chain was determined in a study of T cells after yellow fever vaccination. The study's findings and limits: Some clonotypes were seen in both the CD4 and the CD8 compartments. These made up a small share and likely arose from convergent recombination.

Unmatched junction bases numbered 10, after V lost 4 bases and J lost 4 bases. Germline lookup yields CDR1 SGHRS and CDR2 YFSETQ. The CDR3 sequence is 15 residues long. Each CDR3 protein is one row after TCRdb ran MiXCR on the 5' RACE reads. The data contain some 300,000 distinct CDR3 sequences, under 9% of them singletons. The sample holds many counts of this clonotype. No antigen is known for it. Here the sequenced sample was CD4+ T cells sorted from PBMCs, taken 5 days after the yellow fever booster vaccination. The clonotype was recovered from a young man who received the YFV17D yellow fever vaccine. V gene TRBV5-1 combines with J gene TRBJ1-1; TRBD1 agrees at 7 bases. The chain's CDR3 is CASSREGARATEAFF. The CDR3 DNA reads TGCGCCAGCAGCCGAGAGGGGGCGCGGGCCACTGAAGCTTTCTTT. Looking up the rest from reference TRBV5-1 and TRBJ1-1 gives the full variable domain: KAGVTQTPRYLIKTRGQQVTLSCSPISGHRSVSWYQQTPGQGLQFLFEYFSETQRNKGNFPGRFSGRQFSNSRSEMNVSTLELGDSALYLCASSREGARATEAFFGQGTRLTVV.